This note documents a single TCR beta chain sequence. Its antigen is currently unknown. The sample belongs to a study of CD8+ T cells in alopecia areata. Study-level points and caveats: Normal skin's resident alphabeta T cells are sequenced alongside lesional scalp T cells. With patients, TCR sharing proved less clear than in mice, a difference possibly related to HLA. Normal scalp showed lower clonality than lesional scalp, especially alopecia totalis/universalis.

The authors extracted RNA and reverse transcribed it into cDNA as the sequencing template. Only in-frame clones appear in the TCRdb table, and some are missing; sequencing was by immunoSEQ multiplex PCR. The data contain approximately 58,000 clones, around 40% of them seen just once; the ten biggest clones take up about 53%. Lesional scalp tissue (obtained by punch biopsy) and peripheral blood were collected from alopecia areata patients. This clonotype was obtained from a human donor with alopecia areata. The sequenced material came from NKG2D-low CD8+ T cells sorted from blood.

DNA for the CDR3: TGTGCCAGCAGTTTACAACAGGACTACGAGCAGTACTTC. Translation gives CASSLQQDYEQYF. The J gene is TRBJ2-7, the V gene TRBV28, with D possibly TRBD1 on 5 matching bases. Germline V gives CDR1 MDHEN, CDR2 SYDVKM. This CDR3 is 13 amino acids long. V shed 2 bases and J shed 3 bases, with 8 bases lying between them.